These T cell receptor beta chains were read from a single sample in a study of preoperative IRX-2 immunotherapy in early breast cancer. Produced via immunoSEQ multiplex PCR; TCRdb's table is partial and in-frame only. This sample yields about 89,000 clones, of which just over 85% are seen a single time; roughly 2% belongs to the top ten. This specimen was tumor tissue, taken after IRX-2 immunotherapy. The receptors come from a human donor with breast cancer. The CDR3 runs from the conserved cysteine through the conserved F or W. The D gene is left open where the match is weak. A clone size is listed for some rows: how often the clone was seen (once, few, many), or a class if it is expanded.

NA	TRBV12-5	TRBJ1-2	NA	TGTGCTAGTGGTTTCAGGGAAGGTGGCTACACCTTC	CASGFREGGYTF
NA	TRBV6-8	TRBJ2-5	NA	TGTGCCAGCAGTTACTTCGGCGAGGCCGGAGAGACCCAGTACTTC	CASSYFGEAGETQYF
NA	TRBV15	TRBJ2-4	NA	TGTGCCACCAGCAGAGATCCTTTCGGGGGGCCCCAGGACATTCAGTACTTC	CATSRDPFGGPQDIQYF
NA	TRBV29-1	TRBJ2-7	NA	TGCAGCGTTGAGGTCAGAGAAAGCTCCTACGAGCAGTACTTC	CSVEVRESSYEQYF
NA	TRBV19	TRBJ1-3	NA	TGTGCCAGTAGCTCAGGGGTGGCTGGAAACACCATATATTTT	CASSSGVAGNTIYF
NA	TRBV5-1	TRBJ2-5	NA	TGCGCCAGCAGCAACAACAGGGTTGGAGAGACCCAGTACTTC	CASSNNRVGETQYF
TRBD1	TRBV6-8	TRBJ1-6	NA	TGTGCCAGCAGTTTACAGGGGGCCGGGCATTCACCCCTCCACTTT	CASSLQGAGHSPLHF
NA	TRBV28	TRBJ1-2	NA	TGTGCCAGCAGTTTAGAGCACCCGGTGGGTGGCTACACCTTC	CASSLEHPVGGYTF
NA	TRBV19	TRBJ2-7	few	TGTGCCAGTAGTATTTCCCGCATGACCTACGAGCAGTACTTC	CASSISRMTYEQYF
NA	TRBV28	TRBJ1-2	NA	TGTGCCAGCAGTTCCCCGGGCAGGTATGGCTACACCTTC	CASSSPGRYGYTF
NA	TRBV6-7	TRBJ1-2	NA	TGTGCCATCGGGGAGCATTCTAACTATGGCTACACCTTC	CAIGEHSNYGYTF
NA	TRBV18	TRBJ1-4	NA	TGTGCCAGCTCACCGCCAGCAGAGGCTGAAAAACTGTTTTTT	CASSPPAEAEKLFF
TRBD1	TRBV5-1	TRBJ1-4	once	TGCGCCAGCAGCTCGACGACAGGGACTAATGAAAAACTGTTTTTT	CASSSTTGTNEKLFF
NA	TRBV1	TRBJ2-4	NA	TGCGCCAGCAGCCGGGGGGCCCCTCTAGCCAAAAACATTCAGTACTTC	CASSRGAPLAKNIQYF
NA	TRBV5-1	TRBJ1-1	NA	TGCGCCAGCAGTTGGGGGGGACCTAGTCCTGAAGCTTTCTTT	CASSWGGPSPEAFF
TRBD1	TRBV23-1	TRBJ2-6	NA	TGCGCCAGCAGCTCAGGACAGGACTTCAGGGCCAACGTCCTGACTTTC	CASSSGQDFRANVLTF
NA	TRBV1	TRBJ1-5	NA	TGCGCCAGCAGCCAAGATGGTTTAGCCAGGGGGGACCAGCCCCAGCATTTT	CASSQDGLARGDQPQHF
NA	TRBV6-8	TRBJ2-1	NA	TGTGCCAGCAGTTATAAGCGGGTGGGGGGTTACAATGAGCAGTTCTTC	CASSYKRVGGYNEQFF
NA	TRBV14	TRBJ1-1	NA	TGTGCCAGCAGCCAAGATCGAGGCACTGAAGCTTTCTTT	CASSQDRGTEAFF
NA	TRBV6-8	TRBJ2-7	NA	TGTGCCAGCAGTGACTCAAGGACCCCGACGGCCCACGAGCAGTACTTC	CASSDSRTPTAHEQYF
NA	TRBV7-6	TRBJ2-7	once	TGTGCCAGCAACCGATCGCCCGGGGGGGACAGGGCCTACGAGCAGTACTTC	CASNRSPGGDRAYEQYF
TRBD1	TRBV28	TRBJ1-5	once	TGTGCCAGCATGGACAGGTCTATAGAGCCCCAGCATTTT	CASMDRSIEPQHF
NA	TRBV29-1	TRBJ2-6	NA	TGCAGCGTTGAAGAAGGGTTTGGGGCCAACGTCCTGACTTTC	CSVEEGFGANVLTF
NA	TRBV5-1	TRBJ1-2	NA	TGCGCCAGCAGCCTCTCGGGAGCTAGTGTGGGCTACACCTTC	CASSLSGASVGYTF
TRBD1	TRBV18	TRBJ1-4	NA	TGTGCCAGCTCACCACGACAGGGTGGTGAAAAACTGTTTTTT	CASSPRQGGEKLFF
TRBD2	TRBV15	TRBJ2-7	NA	TGTGCCACCAGCAGAACGACTAGCGGGTTTTACGAGCAGTACTTC	CATSRTTSGFYEQYF
NA	TRBV5-1	TRBJ1-4	NA	TGCGCCAGCAGCTTCGGACCTGCAACTAATGAAAAACTGTTTTTT	CASSFGPATNEKLFF
NA	TRBV10-3	TRBJ1-1	medium-sized	TGTGCCATCAGTGAGGGTCAGCTGAACACTGAAGCTTTCTTT	CAISEGQLNTEAFF
NA	TRBV19	TRBJ2-1	NA	TGTGCCAGTAGTATAGTGGGACTTAACAATGAGCAGTTCTTC	CASSIVGLNNEQFF
TRBD2	TRBV6-4	TRBJ2-3	NA	TGTGCCAGCAGGACTAGCGGATCTAGCACAGATACGCAGTATTTT	CASRTSGSSTDTQYF
NA	TRBV15	TRBJ1-4	NA	TGTGCCACCAGCCGGCGGGGTTCACCGTCTGAAAAACTGTTTTTT	CATSRRGSPSEKLFF
NA	TRBV6-8	TRBJ1-2	NA	TGTGCCAGCAGCACCGGGACACAGTGGATGGGCTACACCTTC	CASSTGTQWMGYTF
TRBD2	TRBV7-2	TRBJ2-5	NA	TGTGCCAGCAGCCTAGCGGGAGGGGAGACCCAGTACTTC	CASSLAGGETQYF
TRBD1	TRBV28	TRBJ1-5	once	TGTGCCAGCAGTTTATGGACAGGGCCTGAACCAGGCAATCAGCCCCAGCATTTT	CASSLWTGPEPGNQPQHF
NA	TRBV19	TRBJ1-2	NA	TGTGCCAGTAGTAACGTGGTCTCCTATGGCTACACCTTC	CASSNVVSYGYTF
NA	TRBV18	TRBJ1-2	NA	TGTGCCAGCTCACCACCGTCACGGGGTAGCTACACCTTC	CASSPPSRGSYTF
TRBD2	TRBV11-3	TRBJ2-3	NA	TGTGCCAGCAGCTTGTATGGGACTAGCGGGGGGGCCATGTCAACAGATACGCAGTATTTT	CASSLYGTSGGAMSTDTQYF
TRBD2	TRBV5-1	TRBJ2-1	NA	TGCGCCAGCACAATGAAGGTGGGAGGGAAGGACAATGAGCAGTTCTTC	CASTMKVGGKDNEQFF
NA	TRBV19	TRBJ2-7	NA	TGTGCCAGTAGTATATGGCGAGTCGGAGGGGGCGGCGAGCAGTACTTC	CASSIWRVGGGGEQYF
NA	TRBV19	TRBJ2-6	NA	TGTGCCAGTAGTTCAGCCGGTCCGTTTTCTGGGGCCAACGTCCTGACTTTC	CASSSAGPFSGANVLTF
TRBD1	TRBV28	TRBJ1-2	NA	TGTGCCAGCATGGAGCCGGGACAGGGGAATGGCTACACCTTC	CASMEPGQGNGYTF
TRBD1	TRBV28	TRBJ1-2	once	TGTGCCAGCGGTTCCGGGACAGGAGAAATACATAGCGGCTACACCTTC	CASGSGTGEIHSGYTF
NA	TRBV18	TRBJ1-2	NA	TGTGCCAGCTCACCCTCGGGGGAGAGCTATGGCTACACCTTC	CASSPSGESYGYTF
TRBD2	TRBV11-3	TRBJ2-5	NA	TGTGCCAGCAGCTTAAGGACTAGCGGAAGGGGGTTAAGAGAGACCCAGTACTTC	CASSLRTSGRGLRETQYF
TRBD1	TRBV28	TRBJ1-5	NA	TGTGCCACGACGGGACAGCGCAATCAGCCCCAGCATTTT	CATTGQRNQPQHF
NA	TRBV1	TRBJ1-3	NA	TGCGCCAGCAGCCATCGAATTCCGGGACACGGAAACACCATATATTTT	CASSHRIPGHGNTIYF
NA	TRBV19	TRBJ1-5	NA	TGTGCCAGTAGCTTACCAGGGAGAGGACAGCCCCAGCATTTT	CASSLPGRGQPQHF
NA	TRBV5-1	TRBJ1-3	NA	TGCGCCAGCAGCCAAGACCCACAGGGCGGCGGAAACACCATATATTTT	CASSQDPQGGGNTIYF